This is a list of T cell receptor beta chains from one sample in a study of blood T cell repertoires in COVID-19. Assay used: immunoSEQ multiplex PCR; TCRdb lists only in-frame clones, some missing. The data show approximately 90,000 clones, approximately 80% seen once. The sample comprised peripheral blood. The receptors were gathered from an elderly woman with active or convalescent COVID-19. CDR3s include the opening cysteine and the closing phenylalanine or tryptophan. The D gene is left open where the match is weak. The size entry is marked missing in some rows and otherwise reads once, few, many or a size class.

>TRBV7-6|.|TRBJ2-6|19|once
TGTGCCAGCAGCTCCCCCCCCGCAGGGGCTTTCTCTGGGGCCAACGTCCTGACTTTC
CASSSPPAGAFSGANVLTF
>TRBV9|TRBD2|TRBJ2-3|12|.
TGTGCCAGCGGGAGGGTCACAGATACGCAGTATTTT
CASGRVTDTQYF
>TRBV19|TRBD1|TRBJ1-4|16|once
TGTGCCAGTAGTATAAGGTCAGGGGGCGCAGGTGAAAAACTGTTTTTT
CASSIRSGGAGEKLFF
>TRBV3-1/TRBV3-2|TRBD2|TRBJ2-5|14|.
TGTGCCAGCAGCCAAGAGGCTAGCGGGGAGACCCAGTACTTC
CASSQEASGETQYF
>TRBV19|TRBD1|TRBJ1-5|15|once
TGTGCCGGGGGGACAGGTACCCTTGGGACCCAGCCCCAGCATTTT
CAGGTGTLGTQPQHF
>TRBV30|.|TRBJ2-7|13|once
TGTGCCTGGAGTGTACACCAGGGTGGTGAGCAGTACTTC
CAWSVHQGGEQYF
>TRBV19|.|TRBJ1-1|14|.
TGTGCCAGTAGTATAAGGGGTTCGGGCACTGAAGCTTTCTTT
CASSIRGSGTEAFF
>TRBV3-1/TRBV3-2|.|TRBJ2-7|15|few
TGTGCCAGCAGCCAAGCATATCAGGGGCCTGGGGAGCAGTACTTC
CASSQAYQGPGEQYF
>TRBV25-1|.|TRBJ2-7|14|.
TGTGCCAGCAGTCCGAGGAGCGGAGCCTACGAGCAGTACTTC
CASSPRSGAYEQYF
>TRBV5-4|TRBD1|TRBJ2-5|15|.
TGTGCCAGCTCAATTGGAAGGGACAGGGGTGAGACCCAGTACTTC
CASSIGRDRGETQYF
>TRBV9|TRBD1|TRBJ1-2|15|.
TGTGCCAGCAGCGCCACGACAGGGGATGGCTATGGCTACACCTTC
CASSATTGDGYGYTF
>TRBV10-3|.|TRBJ1-4|13|few
TGTGCCATCGGGGCCGCAACTAATGAAAAACTGTTTTTT
CAIGAATNEKLFF
>TRBV2|TRBD1|TRBJ1-2|14|.
TGTGCCAGCCTTGACAGGGGCTTGCAGGAGGGCTACACCTTC
CASLDRGLQEGYTF
>TRBV6-5|.|TRBJ2-2|13|.
TGTGCCAGCAGTTACAAAGGAGCCGGGGAGCTGTTTTTT
CASSYKGAGELFF
>TRBV6-1|.|TRBJ1-6|14|.
TGTGCCAGCAGTGAGGGAGGGGGTTATTCACCCCTCCACTTT
CASSEGGGYSPLHF
>TRBV24-1|TRBD2|TRBJ2-1|18|.
TGTGCCACCAGTGATCCCCGACTAGCGCTGAGCTCCTACAATGAGCAGTTCTTC
CATSDPRLALSSYNEQFF
>TRBV4-1|.|TRBJ1-2|14|.
TGCGCCAGCAGCCGAGACGGTTCCCACTATGGCTACACCTTC
CASSRDGSHYGYTF
>TRBV7-3|TRBD2|TRBJ2-1|16|.
TGTGCCAGCAGCTTAACGTCGACTAGCGGGGGTGGTGAGCAGTTCTTC
CASSLTSTSGGGEQFF
>TRBV19|TRBD1|TRBJ1-1|13|.
TGTGCCAGTAGGACAACAGGGGGCAATGAAGCTTTCTTT
CASRTTGGNEAFF
>TRBV19|.|TRBJ2-4|14|.
TGTGCCAGTAGTCCCCAGGGGGCCAAAAACATTCAGTACTTC
CASSPQGAKNIQYF
>TRBV18|.|TRBJ2-1|13|.
TGTGCCAGCTCACCACTCAGGGGCGGTGAGCAGTTCTTC
CASSPLRGGEQFF
>TRBV11-2|TRBD1|TRBJ2-7|14|.
TGTGCCAGCAGCCCTGACAGGGGCTCCTACGAGCAGTACTTC
CASSPDRGSYEQYF
>TRBV5-1|TRBD1|TRBJ2-7|14|.
TGCGCCAGCAGCTTATTAACAGGGGCCTACGAGCAGTACTTC
CASSLLTGAYEQYF